Each of the 15 T cell receptor beta chains below was sequenced from the same sample in a study of tumor-infiltrating lymphocytes in primary liver carcinoma. With a constant-region primer, TCR beta cDNA was made from around 520 ng of total RNA. Slightly modified ARM-PCR served as the procedure for the TCR beta libraries. These libraries came from three rounds of nested multiplex PCR. A C-beta reverse primer was combined with TRBV1-TRBV30 forward primers in the first two PCR rounds, and each round had approximately 10 cycles. TCRdb re-analysed the multiplex PCR reads in MiXCR, keeping a single row per CDR3 protein. This table has a few hundred thousand distinct CDR3 sequences, almost 60% appearing once. Germline DNA was also extracted, with blood RNA taken from unsorted whole blood. Input material: peripheral blood. These receptors originate from a woman between 25 and 40 years old with primary liver carcinoma and hepatitis B virus infection.

With respect to this clonotype: The germline gene is not matched at one end of the junction; a read error may be the cause. The rearrangement links TRBV29-1 to TRBJ2-7, with D unresolved. The CDR3 has 13 residues. From germline, CDR1 is SQVTM and CDR2 ANQGSEA. In DNA, the CDR3 is TGCAGTGTTGAAGTTTACCAAGGCGGCGAGCAGTGCTTC. Translation: CSVEVYQGGEQCF.

On this clonotype: It is unclear where the CDR3 begins or ends on the DNA, so no DNA is shown, and the CDR3 is as TCRdb lists it. V and J are TRBV29-1 and TRBJ2-1; the DNA was not used to check the table's D call, TRBD2. The CDR3 contains 17 residues when both ends are counted. CDR1 and CDR2 (germline): SQVTM, ANQGSEA. The CDR3 spells CSVDIWASGSHSNEQLF.

With respect to this clonotype: At one end the junction does not follow the germline gene, possibly because of a read error. The V gene is TRBV12-3 or TRBV12-4, the J gene TRBJ1-2, with no clear D. CDR3 length: 13 amino acids. The DNA of the CDR3 is TGTACCAGCAGTCCGGACGGCAACTACGGCTACACCTTC. It is translated as CTSSPDGNYGYTF.

In regard to this clonotype: Being one base from a much bigger clone, this may be a read error. V and J are TRBV6-2 or TRBV6-3 and TRBJ1-1; possible D gene TRBD1, 6 bases. CDR3 length equals 16 residues. CDR1 and CDR2 (germline): MNHEY, SVGEGT. The CDR3, as DNA: TGTGTCAGCACGTTTCCGGGACACACGCTGAACACTGAAGCTTTCTTT. Amino acids: CVSTFPGHTLNTEAFF.

Remarks on this clonotype: This may come from a read error, since a much larger clone is one base off. Here the CDR3 reads CASSYTDTHYF. CDR3 nucleotide sequence: TGTGCCAGCAGTTATACAGATACGCACTATTTT. The rearrangement joins TRBV6-6 to TRBJ2-3; D not certain. CDR3 length: 11 residues. Germline assignment: CDR1 MNHNY and CDR2 SVGAGI (reference sequence).

This clonotype was seen ten or more times. V usage is TRBV12-3 or TRBV12-4 and J usage is TRBJ1-1; possible D gene TRBD1, 6 bases. Trimming removed 5 bases from V and 5 bases from J, with 12 bases in between. CDR3 length equals 13 residues. The CDR3 protein is CASSLQGATEAFF. The CDR3 DNA is TGTGCCAGCAGTCTACAGGGCGCGACTGAAGCTTTCTTT.

Comment on this clonotype: With a much larger clone just one base away, this may be a read error. The chain combines TRBV4-3 with TRBJ2-3, with D perhaps matching TRBD2 (5 bases). Germline V gene data show CDR1 as LGHNA and CDR2 as YSLEER. The CDR3 is 15 residues long. Trimming removed 4 bases at V and 7 bases at J, with 18 bases between. The CDR3 DNA reads TGCGCCAGCAGCCGAGGAGGTTTCCAGGTAAATACGCAGTATTTT. It is translated as CASSRGGFQVNTQYF.

Comments on this clonotype: The junction shows a germline mismatch at one end, possibly a read error. The genes are TRBV4-1 and TRBJ2-2; 11 bases are a match to TRBD2. Germline assignment: CDR1 MGHRA and CDR2 YSYEKL. The CDR3 consists of 17 residues. CDR3 DNA sequence: TGCACCAGCAGCCAAGACACTCTAGCGGGAGGAATCGGGGAGCTGTTTTTT. Translating it yields CTSSQDTLAGGIGELFF.

A remark on this clonotype: Sequence at one end of the junction differs from germline and may be a read error. J is TRBJ1-1 and V is TRBV6-2 or TRBV6-3, with TRBD1 as a possible D gene (5 bases). In germline, CDR1 is MNHEY, CDR2 SVGEGT. The CDR3 is made up of 15 amino acids. CDR3 DNA: TGTGTCAGCAGCCGACACACAACCAGGGTCCCTGAAGCTTTCTTT. It encodes CVSSRHTTRVPEAFF.

This clonotype has a handful of counts. The chain has TRBV6-5 and TRBJ2-7; 10 bases map to TRBD1. Germline V gene data show CDR1 as MNHEY and CDR2 as SVGAGI. The length of the CDR3 is 14 residues. V trimming: 6 bases; J trimming: 7 bases; junction bases outside the gene matches: 9. CDR3 amino acids: CASSRDRGLGEQYF. For the CDR3, the DNA is TGTGCCAGCAGCCGAGACAGGGGGCTGGGGGAGCAGTACTTC.

The J gene is TRBJ2-7, the V gene TRBV11-1; the D is unclear. Germline CDR1 reads SGHAT; CDR2 reads FQDESV (reference sequence). Trimming took off 2 bases at V and 3 bases at J, with 8 bases between the two ends. The CDR3 has 13 amino acids. CDR3 region: CASSLPENYEQYF. As DNA, the CDR3 is TGTGCCAGCAGCTTACCGGAAAACTACGAGCAGTACTTC.

For this clonotype: A much larger clone differs from this one at a single base, so this may be a read error. This chain connects TRBV11-1 to TRBJ2-7, with 9 positions matching TRBD2. Trimming at V came to 4 bases and at J to 8 bases, leaving 15 bases not matched to a gene. The CDR3 is made up of 16 amino acids. Germline loops: CDR1 SGHAT, CDR2 FQDESV (reference sequence). The CDR3 loop reads CASSSSGTSRGLKQYF. In DNA, the CDR3 is TGTGCCAGCAGCTCCTCCGGGACTAGCAGGGGTCTCAAGCAGTACTTC.

The CDR3 region is CASSLMEGLSTDTQYF. The CDR3 DNA reads TGTGCCAGCAGTTTGATGGAGGGACTGAGCACAGATACGCAGTATTTT. The gene calls are TRBV6-1 and TRBJ2-3; maybe TRBD2 (6 bases). Trimming stripped 5 bases from V and 0 bases from J, with 15 bases between. The CDR3 is 16 amino acids. Germline values: CDR1 MNHNS, CDR2 SASEGT.

The rearrangement joins TRBV6-2 or TRBV6-3 to TRBJ2-4; a weak D match, TRBD2 (6 bases). Germline-derived CDR1 and CDR2 are MNHEY and SVGEGT. Trimming stripped 6 bases from V and 3 bases from J, with 18 bases between. The CDR3 covers 16 residues. DNA for the CDR3: TGTGCCAGCAGCCTACATGGAGGGTCCGGCAAAAACATTCAGTACTTC. It specifies CASSLHGGSGKNIQYF.

The chain combines TRBV30 with TRBJ2-7, with 7 bases lining up with TRBD1. CDR1 is GTSNPN, CDR2 SVGIG, per germline (reference sequence). With 4 bases clipped from V and 7 bases from J, the junction kept 10 bases outside the gene matches. CDR3 length: 13 amino acids. The CDR3 region has the DNA TGTGCCTGGAAGCCAAGAGGGGGCCTAGAGCAGTACTTC. It translates to CAWKPRGGLEQYF. Full variable domain (outside the CDR3, taken from reference TRBV30 and TRBJ2-7): SQTIHQWPATLVQPVGSPLSLECTVEGTSNPNLYWYRQAAGRGLQLLFYSVGIGQISSEVPQNLSASRPQDRQFILSSKKLLLSDSGFYLCAWKPRGGLEQYFGPGTRLTVT.